This TCR beta chain emerged from a study of CD8 T cells in Susac syndrome. General study points: The number of individuals included in the study's TCR sequencing and HLA analysis was acknowledged as relatively small.

The RNA, about 0.45 to 1 ug, was put through reverse transcription using random hexamers. Via MiXCR, TCRdb re-called the immunoSEQ multiplex PCR reads, giving one row per CDR3 protein. The sample records about 170,000 distinct CDR3 sequences, around 93% being singletons. Sequencing of TCR beta was performed on blood CD8+ and CD4+ T cells. The multiple sclerosis control cohort comprised treatment-naive individuals presenting with stable or active relapsing-remitting disease. FACS enriched CD8+ TEMRA cells, while bulk CD8+ and CD4+ were negatively isolated. A remark on this clonotype: The antigen is not known.

The germline V gene encodes CDR1 SGHAT and CDR2 FQNNGV. Trimming took 2 bases from V and 3 from J; bases not matched to a gene: 4. The CDR3 is 14 residues long. The source material was CD4+ T cells from PBMCs. This receptor was identified in a human donor with multiple sclerosis. The chain combines TRBV11-2 with TRBJ2-7; 7 bases line up with TRBD1. The CDR3 protein is CASSLRSGGYEQYF. In DNA, the CDR3 is TGTGCCAGCAGCTTAAGATCAGGGGGCTACGAGCAGTACTTC. The whole variable domain, filled in from reference TRBV11-2 and TRBJ2-7, reads EAGVAQSPRYKIIEKRQSVAFWCNPISGHATLYWYQQILGQGPKLLIQFQNNGVVDDSQLPKDRFSAERLKGVDSTLKIQPAKLEDSAVYLCASSLRSGGYEQYFGPGTRLTVT.